A single sample gave rise to the 30 T cell receptor beta chains below, sequenced in a study of control samples from healthy donors and cancer patients. Libraries were prepared by immunoSEQ multiplex PCR; TCRdb keeps only in-frame clonotypes and omits some of them. Among under 80,000 clones, 90% to 95% were seen once, and the ten largest hold around 6.5%. The material sequenced was blood. These receptors originate from a woman in her thirties or forties in good health.

Of note for this clone: At the DNA level, this CDR3 is encoded by other sequences in the same sample as well. The V and J genes are TRBV6-5 and TRBJ1-6; the D is unclear. Germline CDR1 reads MNHEY; CDR2 reads SVGAGI. The CDR3 runs to 13 residues. V was cut by 0 bases and J by 7 bases, with 4 bases left in between. CDR3 DNA sequence: TGTGCCAGCAGTTACTCTGGAAATTCACCCCTCCACTTT. It yields the protein CASSYSGNSPLHF.

The chain joins TRBV24-1 to TRBJ2-5, with 8 bases aligning to TRBD1. Looked up from germline, CDR1 is KGHDR and CDR2 is SFDVKD. Germline trimming cut 9 bases from V and 4 bases from J; bases unmatched to any gene: 3. The CDR3 contains 12 residues. The CDR3 bases are TGTGCCACCGCAGGGGGCGGAGAGACCCAGTACTTC. Translated: CATAGGGETQYF.

This rearrangement joins TRBV28 to TRBJ1-6; no reliable D call. The V end was cut by 5 bases, the J end by 8 bases, with 7 bases between. The CDR3 extends over 12 amino acids. Germline V lookup: CDR1 MDHEN, CDR2 SYDVKM. This CDR3 is CASSDSDSPLHF. CDR3 DNA sequence: TGTGCCAGCAGTGATTCGGATTCACCCCTCCACTTT.

The CDR3 nucleotides read TGTGCCAGCAGCTTAGAAGGTTTCGGGCAGAAGTACTTC. It yields the protein CASSLEGFGQKYF. V usage is TRBV11-3 and J usage is TRBJ2-7; D uncertain. V was shortened by 0 bases and J by 11 bases, with 14 bases between the two germline ends. This CDR3 has 13 amino acids. In germline, CDR1 is SGHNT, CDR2 YENEEA. Based on the CDR3 plus reference TRBV11-3 and TRBJ2-7, the full variable domain is EAGVVQSPRYKIIEKKQPVAFWCNPISGHNTLYWYLQNLGQGPELLIRYENEEAVDDSQLPKDRFSAERLKGVDSTLKIQPAELGDSAVYLCASSLEGFGQKYFGPGTRLTVT.

The chain employs TRBV18 and TRBJ1-4; D is possibly TRBD1 (6 bases). The length of the CDR3 is 15 residues. V gave up 6 bases and J gave up 7 bases, with 18 bases separating them. In germline, CDR1 is KGHSH, CDR2 LQKENI. Written as DNA, the CDR3 is TGTGCCAGCTCCCCGATACCAGACAGGTTTGAAAAACTGTTTTTT. It encodes CASSPIPDRFEKLFF.

The chain carries TRBV10-2 and TRBJ2-7; D might be TRBD1 (6 bases). Between the trimmed V and J ends, which lost 8 bases and 2 bases, there was a span of 19 bases. Germline CDR1 reads WSHSY; CDR2 reads SAAADI. The CDR3 has 15 residues. This CDR3 reads CASPKDSLVTYEQYF. CDR3 in DNA: TGCGCCAGCCCAAAGGACAGCTTGGTCACCTACGAGCAGTACTTC.

The genes are TRBV14 and TRBJ2-1, with D possibly TRBD1 on 6 matching bases. Trimming cost V 2 bases and J 0 bases, with 14 bases left between them. Germline-derived CDR1 and CDR2 are SGHDN and FVKESK. The CDR3 runs to 17 residues. CDR3 DNA: TGTGCCAGCAGCCAACAAATAGGGGGTAGCTCCTACAATGAGCAGTTCTTC. This encodes CASSQQIGGSSYNEQFF.

The chain uses TRBV24-1 and TRBJ1-2; D gene ambiguous. In germline, CDR1 is KGHDR, CDR2 SFDVKD. V gave up 3 bases and J gave up 3 bases, with 4 bases separating them. CDR3 length equals 12 residues. CDR3 in DNA: TGTGCCACCAGTGATGCCTACTATGGCTACACCTTC. Protein product: CATSDAYYGYTF.

This clone was observed a handful of times. One junction end disagrees with the germline gene, perhaps due to a read error. The V and J genes are TRBV24-1 and TRBJ2-2; 8 bases line up with TRBD1. This CDR3 has 15 amino acids. CDR1 is KGHDR, CDR2 SFDVKD, per germline. The CDR3, as DNA: TGTGCCACGAGTGACCAGGGGGCGGACACCGGGGAGCTGTTTTTT. Its protein is CATSDQGADTGELFF.

The chain couples TRBV9 to TRBJ2-1, with TRBD2 matching over 9 bases. Germline V gene sequence: CDR1 SGDLS, CDR2 YYNGEE. This CDR3 region has 14 residues. Trimming took 4 bases from V and 7 from J; bases not matched to a gene: 6. CDR3 coding DNA: TGTGCCAGCAGCCCGCGGGGGGGCAGGAATGAGCAGTTCTTC. It encodes CASSPRGGRNEQFF.

V and J are TRBV7-2 and TRBJ1-3, with D hard to call. The CDR3 is 15 residues long. Germline loops: CDR1 SGHTA, CDR2 FQGNSA. Trimming stripped 2 bases from V and 4 bases from J, with 12 bases between. The CDR3 coding sequence is TGTGCCAGCAGCTTAAATCGGGCGGAGGGAAACACCATATATTTT. This gives the protein CASSLNRAEGNTIYF.

V is TRBV3-1 (or the pseudogene TRBV3-2) and J is TRBJ1-2; 9 nucleotides align to TRBD1. Looked up from germline, CDR1 is LGHDT and CDR2 is YNNKEL (reference sequence). The CDR3 consists of 15 residues. Germline trimming cut 4 bases from V and 4 bases from J; bases unmatched to any gene: 7. CDR3: CASSLSWDRAYGYTF. Here the CDR3 DNA reads TGTGCCAGCAGCCTCAGTTGGGACAGGGCCTATGGCTACACCTTC.

The J gene is TRBJ1-1, the V gene TRBV7-8; D gene ambiguous. Germline CDR1 and CDR2: SGHVS and FQNEAQ. Trimming cost V 2 bases and J 3 bases, with 10 bases left between them. This CDR3 region has 14 residues. The CDR3 protein is CASSLYAEDTEAFF. CDR3 DNA sequence: TGTGCCAGCAGCTTATATGCGGAGGACACTGAAGCTTTCTTT.

This sequence joins TRBV11-2 and TRBJ1-3; no clear D. V shed 5 bases and J shed 5 bases, with 19 bases lying between them. This CDR3 comprises 16 residues. CDR1 and CDR2 from the germline V gene are SGHAT and FQNNGV. The CDR3: CASSQGLGGRRNTIYF. DNA of the CDR3: TGTGCCAGCAGCCAAGGGTTGGGTGGCCGGAGAAACACCATATATTTT. Together with reference TRBV11-2 and TRBJ1-3, the CDR3 gives the full variable domain: EAGVAQSPRYKIIEKRQSVAFWCNPISGHATLYWYQQILGQGPKLLIQFQNNGVVDDSQLPKDRFSAERLKGVDSTLKIQPAKLEDSAVYLCASSQGLGGRRNTIYFGEGSWLTVV.

The chain joins TRBV19 to TRBJ2-5; a possible D gene is TRBD1 (7 bases). This CDR3 is 15 amino acids long. Germline CDR1 is LNHDA and CDR2 is SQIVND (reference sequence). V lost 3 bases to trimming and J lost 4 bases, with 15 bases between them. The CDR3 is CASSIGNRGGETQYF. The CDR3, as DNA: TGTGCCAGTAGTATTGGGAACAGGGGAGGAGAGACCCAGTACTTC.

The V call is TRBV5-6, the J call TRBJ1-2; D may be TRBD1 (5 bases). Trimming cost V 0 bases and J 2 bases, with 17 bases left between them. CDR3 size: 17 residues. The germline V gene has CDR1 SGHDT and CDR2 YYEEEE. DNA for the CDR3: TGTGCCAGCAGCTTGGTAGGTGGCCAGGGTCAGAACTATGGCTACACCTTC. It codes for CASSLVGGQGQNYGYTF.

The rearrangement joins TRBV5-1 to TRBJ2-1; 11 bases align to TRBD2. The germline gives CDR1 SGHRS, CDR2 YFSETQ. This CDR3 is 16 amino acids long. With 3 bases clipped from V and 7 bases from J, the junction kept 9 bases outside the gene matches. CDR3 loop: CASSSIAGGHLNEQFF. The CDR3 region has the DNA TGCGCCAGCAGCTCTATAGCGGGAGGGCATTTGAATGAGCAGTTCTTC.

The chain carries TRBV9 and TRBJ2-3; unclear D gene. CDR3 length equals 15 residues. The germline V gene has CDR1 SGDLS and CDR2 YYNGEE. V was cut by 3 bases and J by 1 base, with 12 bases left in between. In nucleotides, the CDR3 is TGTGCCAGCAGCGGAGACCCTCACGGCACAGATACGCAGTATTTT. Translation: CASSGDPHGTDTQYF.

This sequence joins TRBV29-1 and TRBJ1-1; 8 bases fit TRBD1. This CDR3 has 13 residues. Germline V CDR1 and CDR2: SQVTM, ANQGSEA. For the CDR3, the DNA is TGCAACCGAGCAGGGGGCCGGAACACTGAAGCTTTCTTT. This codes for CNRAGGRNTEAFF.

This sequence joins TRBV9 and TRBJ1-2; 8 positions match TRBD1. The germline CDR1 and CDR2 sequences are SGDLS and YYNGEE. The CDR3 is 14 residues long. V gave up 2 bases and J gave up 2 bases; unmatched junction bases: 2. CDR3 DNA sequence: TGTGCCAGCAGCGTCCGGACAGGGAACTATGGCTACACCTTC. Translation: CASSVRTGNYGYTF.

As concerns this clone: The junction departs from germline at one end; a sequencing error may be responsible. The rearrangement uses TRBV7-7 and TRBJ2-1; D gene uncertain. Per the germline V gene, CDR1 is SSHAT and CDR2 is FNYEAQ (reference sequence). The CDR3 is made up of 13 amino acids. DNA of the CDR3: TGTGCTAGCAGCTTAGCTCCCAACAATGAGCAGTTCTTC. Residues: CASSLAPNNEQFF.

This clone was recorded only once. The chain recombines TRBV5-1 with TRBJ2-1, with 9 bases fitting TRBD2. Germline-derived CDR1 and CDR2 are SGHRS and YFSETQ. The V segment lost 1 base and the J segment 10 bases; nucleotides outside the gene matches: 0. The CDR3 has 12 amino acids. The CDR3 nucleotides are TGCGCCAGCAGCTTGACTAGCGGGGAGCAGTTCTTC. Protein product: CASSLTSGEQFF.

V is TRBV18 and J is TRBJ2-7; D may be TRBD1 (6 bases). CDR1 and CDR2 from the germline V gene are KGHSH and LQKENI. The CDR3 has 14 residues. Deletions cut 3 bases from V and 4 bases from J, with 13 bases between. The CDR3 region has the DNA TGTGCCAGCTCACCGGTAGGGGGAGAGTACGAGCAGTACTTC. Protein product: CASSPVGGEYEQYF.

The chain links TRBV30 to TRBJ2-5, with 8 bases identical to TRBD2. This CDR3 region has 14 residues. V shed 4 bases, J shed 4 bases, and the junction held 8 bases outside the gene matches. Germline lookup yields CDR1 GTSNPN and CDR2 SVGIG (reference sequence). CDR3: CAWIGTSYPETQYF. CDR3 bases: TGTGCCTGGATTGGGACTAGTTATCCAGAGACCCAGTACTTC.

This chain connects TRBV18 to TRBJ2-5; 12 positions match TRBD2. CDR1 is KGHSH, CDR2 LQKENI, per germline. This CDR3 comprises 16 residues. J lost 3 bases, V lost 3 bases, and 5 bases had no gene match. CDR3 DNA sequence: TGTGCCAGCTCACCTTTTAGACTAGCGGGAGAAGAGACCCAGTACTTC. This gives the protein CASSPFRLAGEETQYF. The full variable domain, completed using reference TRBV18 and TRBJ2-5, is NAGVMQNPRHLVRRRGQEARLRCSPMKGHSHVYWYRQLPEEGLKFMVYLQKENIIDESGMPKERFSAEFPKEGPSILRIQQVVRGDSAAYFCASSPFRLAGEETQYFGPGTRLLVL.

The V and J genes are TRBV4-1 and TRBJ1-6; D call uncertain. V lost 3 bases and J lost 7, with 7 bases in between. Germline loops: CDR1 MGHRA, CDR2 YSYEKL. This CDR3 comprises 13 residues. DNA of the CDR3: TGCGCCAGCAGCCAGGAACTAAATTCACCCCTCCACTTT. This sequence encodes CASSQELNSPLHF.

The chain joins TRBV12-3 or TRBV12-4 to TRBJ1-2; possible D gene TRBD1, 6 bases. The CDR3 length is 13 residues. Trimming pared 3 bases from V and 7 bases from J, leaving 12 bases between. CDR3 protein: CASSFLGAGGYTF. The CDR3 DNA sequence: TGTGCCAGCAGTTTTTTGGGGGCTGGTGGCTACACCTTC.

The J gene is TRBJ2-5, the V gene TRBV6-2 or TRBV6-3, with TRBD1 as a possible D gene (5 bases). Germline CDR1 is MNHEY and CDR2 is SVGEGT. This CDR3 has 14 amino acids. Trimming took off 0 bases at V and 1 base at J, with 6 bases between the two ends. CDR3 protein: CASSYSDSQETQYF. The CDR3 DNA reads TGTGCCAGCAGTTACTCCGACAGCCAAGAGACCCAGTACTTC.

V and J are TRBV7-9 and TRBJ2-2; tentative D call: TRBD1 (6 bases). This CDR3 spans 14 amino acids. V was cut by 5 bases and J by 6 bases, with 13 bases left in between. Per the germline V gene, CDR1 is SEHNR and CDR2 is FQNEAQ (reference sequence). CDR3 in DNA: TGTGCCAGCAGCCCAGATACAGGGCCCGGGGAGCTGTTTTTT. It is translated as CASSPDTGPGELFF. The variable domain in full, with the rest retrieved from reference TRBV7-9 and TRBJ2-2, is DTGVSQNPRHKITKRGQNVTFRCDPISEHNRLYWYRQTLGQGPEFLTYFQNEAQLEKSRLLSDRFSAERPKGSFSTLEIQRTEQGDSAMYLCASSPDTGPGELFFGEGSRLTVL.

The J gene is TRBJ2-5, the V gene TRBV6-5; D gene uncertain. Germline-derived CDR1 and CDR2 are MNHEY and SVGAGI. This CDR3 contains 13 residues. Trimming removed 7 bases at V and 7 bases at J, with 16 bases between. The CDR3 loop reads CASNGLVVWTQYF. CDR3 coding DNA: TGTGCCAGCAACGGGCTTGTCGTTTGGACCCAGTACTTC.